This T cell receptor (beta chain) originates from a study of T cells in Graves' hyperthyroidism and ophthalmopathy. The TCR beta CDR3 regions underwent amplification using RNA transcripts as the source. The HTBI primer set was used in a first-round RT-PCR of the TCR CDR3. TCRdb processed the multiplex PCR reads anew with MiXCR; each CDR3 protein has one entry. In the table there are almost 600,000 distinct CDR3 sequences, about 45% of which are singletons. The CDR3 runs 17 residues. The germline gives CDR1 SNHLY, CDR2 FYNNEI. Each patient was aged 18 to 65 and had newly diagnosed hyperthyroidism of under 2 months' duration. It was uncontrolled infection, other autoimmune disease, pregnancy or lactation that excluded patients.

This TCR was sampled from a woman aged 18-30 years with Graves' hyperthyroidism. The chain is built from TRBV2 and TRBJ1-3, with TRBD1 as a possible D gene (6 bases). Sequenced sample: peripheral blood or thyroid tissue (not recorded which). The CDR3 is CATSSIWGANSGNTIYF. As DNA, the CDR3 is TGTGCTACTAGCAGCATCTGGGGGGCGAACTCTGGAAACACCATATATTTT.